The rows below give T cell receptor beta chains drawn from one sample of a study of T cell responses to AZD1222 COVID-19 vaccine. TCRdb's table, derived via immunoSEQ multiplex PCR, lists solely in-frame clones and lacks some. The repertoire includes 73,000 or so clones, about four fifths of them detected once, and under 6.5% sits in the top ten. Sequenced material: peripheral blood, taken on day 0 of AZD1222 vaccination. All receptors come from an adult in good health. CDR3s include the opening cysteine and the closing phenylalanine or tryptophan. A D gene is named only where the DNA matches it firmly. The size of a clone is reported for some rows only, either as once, few or many, or as a class for expanded clones.

>-|TRBV7-9|-|TRBJ1-2
CASSQGTGSNYGYTF
TGTGCCAGCAGTCAAGGTACTGGGTCGAACTATGGCTACACCTTC
>-|TRBV4-1|-|TRBJ1-1
CASSQDQRNKNTEAFF
TGCGCCAGCAGCCAAGATCAGCGTAATAAGAACACTGAAGCTTTCTTT
>TRBD2|TRBV6-1|-|TRBJ2-1
CASSALRAGGGNEQFF
TGTGCCAGCAGTGCTCTGAGGGCGGGGGGCGGCAATGAGCAGTTCTTC
>TRBD2|TRBV13|-|TRBJ2-1
CASSFSGGGYNEQFF
TGTGCCAGCAGCTTCAGCGGGGGAGGATACAATGAGCAGTTCTTC
>TRBD2|TRBV3-1/TRBV3-2|-|TRBJ2-5
CASSQGRGAPQYF
TGTGCCAGCAGCCAAGGGCGGGGGGCCCCCCAGTACTTC
>-|TRBV7-9|-|TRBJ1-1
CASTPLRNTEAFF
TGTGCCAGCACCCCCCTTAGGAACACTGAAGCTTTCTTT
>-|TRBV5-1|-|TRBJ2-2
CASSGRTNTGELFF
TGCGCCAGCAGCGGACGGACGAACACCGGGGAGCTGTTTTTT
>-|TRBV2|few|TRBJ1-2
CASSPQGYGYTF
TGTGCCAGCTCGCCCCAGGGTTATGGCTACACCTTC
>TRBD1|TRBV5-1|-|TRBJ2-7
CASNTGQGSYEQYF
TGCGCCAGCAACACCGGACAGGGCTCCTACGAGCAGTACTTC
>-|TRBV14|-|TRBJ1-2
CASSPAGRAYGYTF
TGTGCCAGCAGTCCGGCCGGCAGGGCCTATGGCTACACCTTC
>-|TRBV27|-|TRBJ2-7
CASSLDLGRSSYEQYF
TGTGCCAGCAGTTTAGATCTGGGCCGTAGCTCCTACGAGCAGTACTTC
>-|TRBV7-3|-|TRBJ1-6
CASSLEGGSPLHF
TGTGCCAGCAGCTTAGAGGGAGGTTCACCCCTCCACTTT
>-|TRBV7-9|-|TRBJ1-2
CASSHIEGTGNYGYTF
TGTGCCAGCAGCCATATCGAAGGGACGGGAAACTATGGCTACACCTTC
>TRBD2|TRBV9|-|TRBJ2-1
CASSVDHGRSYNEQFF
TGTGCCAGCAGCGTAGACCACGGGAGGTCCTACAATGAGCAGTTCTTC
>-|TRBV27|-|TRBJ1-5
CASSSQGSRPQHF
TGTGCCAGCAGTTCTCAGGGTTCTCGGCCCCAGCATTTT
>-|TRBV30|-|TRBJ1-6
CAWSRGAGSNSPLHF
TGTGCCTGGAGTAGGGGGGCAGGGAGTAATTCACCCCTCCACTTT
>-|TRBV5-1|-|TRBJ2-7
CASSLEQTSEQYF
TGCGCCAGCAGCTTGGAGCAGACCTCCGAGCAGTACTTC
>TRBD1|TRBV5-1|-|TRBJ1-2
CASSSWTGENYGYTF
TGCGCCAGCAGCTCGTGGACAGGGGAAAACTATGGCTACACCTTC
>-|TRBV3-1/TRBV3-2|-|TRBJ1-1
CASSYDGGNTEAFF
TGTGCCAGCAGCTATGATGGGGGGAACACTGAAGCTTTCTTT
>TRBD1|TRBV3-1/TRBV3-2|-|TRBJ2-1
CASSPRGGAENNEQFF
TGTGCCAGCAGCCCACGAGGGGGCGCGGAGAACAATGAGCAGTTCTTC
>TRBD1|TRBV7-3|few|TRBJ2-1
CASSPDRVGYNEQFF
TGTGCCAGCAGCCCAGACAGGGTGGGCTACAATGAGCAGTTCTTC
>TRBD1|TRBV28|-|TRBJ2-6
CASGDRPGVLGANVLTF
TGTGCCAGCGGGGACAGGCCAGGGGTACTCGGGGCCAACGTCCTGACTTTC
>-|TRBV5-6|-|TRBJ2-5
CASARVQQETQYF
TGTGCCAGCGCCCGGGTTCAGCAAGAGACCCAGTACTTC
>-|TRBV28|-|TRBJ2-3
CASSSETDTQYF
TGTGCCAGCAGTTCGGAAACAGATACGCAGTATTTT
>-|TRBV6-4|-|TRBJ2-7
CASSDSLRDTPYEQYF
TGTGCCAGCAGTGACTCATTAAGGGACACCCCCTACGAGCAGTACTTC
>TRBD1|TRBV24-1|-|TRBJ2-1
CATSETGSPSYNEQFF
TGTGCCACCAGTGAGACAGGGTCACCCTCCTACAATGAGCAGTTCTTC
>-|TRBV6-2/TRBV6-3|few|TRBJ1-4
CASSYSKRGGPTNEKLFF
TGTGCCAGCAGTTACTCGAAAAGGGGCGGACCAACTAATGAAAAACTGTTTTTT
>TRBD2|TRBV7-2|-|TRBJ2-3
CASSSSGVRGGRTDTQYF
TGTGCCAGCAGCTCCTCTGGGGTGCGGGGGGGACGCACAGATACGCAGTATTTT
>-|TRBV9|once|TRBJ1-6
CASSVGRAPNSPLHF
TGTGCCAGCAGCGTAGGAAGGGCTCCGAATTCACCCCTCCACTTT
>TRBD1|TRBV9|-|TRBJ1-2
CASSVGSGQGYGYTF
TGTGCCAGCAGCGTAGGGTCGGGACAGGGGTATGGCTACACCTTC
>-|TRBV7-9|-|TRBJ2-7
CASSYAAGSEQYF
TGTGCCAGCAGCTACGCCGCAGGGTCCGAGCAGTACTTC
>-|TRBV7-9|-|TRBJ1-1
CASSLLGVNTEAFF
TGTGCCAGCAGCTTACTAGGGGTTAACACTGAAGCTTTCTTT
>-|TRBV7-9|-|TRBJ2-3
CASSSQLPTDTQYF
TGTGCCAGCAGCTCACAGTTACCCACAGATACGCAGTATTTT
>-|TRBV3-1/TRBV3-2|-|TRBJ2-2
CASSSMGVGTGELFF
TGTGCCAGCAGCTCCATGGGGGTGGGCACCGGGGAGCTGTTTTTT
>-|TRBV28|-|TRBJ1-5
CASTTANQPQHF
TGTGCCAGCACCACAGCAAATCAGCCCCAGCATTTT
>-|TRBV7-2|-|TRBJ2-7
CASSFALGPYEQYF
TGTGCCAGCAGCTTTGCGCTAGGCCCCTACGAGCAGTACTTC
>-|TRBV5-1|-|TRBJ2-3
CASSLGRARSDTQYF
TGCGCCAGCAGCTTGGGCAGGGCGAGGTCAGATACGCAGTATTTT
>-|TRBV7-2|-|TRBJ1-3
CASSLGMGRSGNTIYF
TGTGCCAGCAGCCTCGGGATGGGCCGCTCTGGAAACACCATATATTTT
>TRBD1|TRBV5-1|-|TRBJ2-4
CASSPQGTANIQYF
TGCGCCAGCAGCCCGCAAGGGACAGCAAACATTCAGTACTTC
>-|TRBV9|-|TRBJ2-2
CASSVVTETGELFF
TGTGCCAGCAGCGTAGTGACAGAGACCGGGGAGCTGTTTTTT
>-|TRBV10-1|-|TRBJ2-2
CASSESISVGELFF
TGCGCCAGCAGTGAGTCCATCAGTGTCGGGGAGCTGTTTTTT
>-|TRBV10-3|few|TRBJ2-7
CAISELDSSYEQYF
TGTGCCATCAGTGAGTTAGACAGCTCCTACGAGCAGTACTTC
>-|TRBV5-1|once|TRBJ1-5
CASSFSGNQPQHF
TGCGCCAGCAGCTTTAGCGGAAATCAGCCCCAGCATTTT
>TRBD1|TRBV27|-|TRBJ1-2
CASSSARDRDGYTF
TGTGCCAGCAGTTCAGCCCGGGACAGGGACGGCTACACCTTC
>TRBD2|TRBV19|-|TRBJ2-7
CASSPSGASGSYEQYF
TGTGCCAGTAGTCCATCTGGGGCTAGCGGCTCCTACGAGCAGTACTTC
>TRBD2|TRBV30|once|TRBJ2-3
CAWSVGKSGGAIADTQYF
TGTGCCTGGAGTGTAGGGAAAAGCGGGGGGGCCATCGCAGATACGCAGTATTTT
>-|TRBV4-1|-|TRBJ1-5
CASSQVPGGNQPQHF
TGCGCCAGCAGCCAGGTCCCGGGGGGCAATCAGCCCCAGCATTTT
>TRBD1|TRBV28|-|TRBJ1-5
CASSSGTGLQPQHF
TGTGCCAGCAGTTCCGGGACAGGGCTTCAGCCCCAGCATTTT
>-|TRBV5-8|-|TRBJ2-1
CASSLDSHNEQFF
TGTGCCAGCAGCTTGGACAGTCACAATGAGCAGTTCTTC
>-|TRBV28|-|TRBJ1-1
CASSLETGLEAFF
TGTGCCAGCAGTTTAGAGACAGGACTTGAAGCTTTCTTT
>-|TRBV24-1|once|TRBJ1-6
CATSEVYNSPLHF
TGTGCCACCAGTGAGGTTTACAATTCACCCCTCCACTTT
>-|TRBV6-5|-|TRBJ2-7
CASRLQGSPSYEQYF
TGTGCCAGCCGATTACAGGGAAGTCCCTCCTACGAGCAGTACTTC
>TRBD1|TRBV11-3|-|TRBJ2-2
CASSLTAGGAGELFF
TGTGCCAGCAGCTTAACGGCAGGGGGTGCCGGGGAGCTGTTTTTT
>-|TRBV18|-|TRBJ1-6
CASSPSDVSSQPLHF
TGTGCCAGCTCCCCATCGGATGTAAGTTCCCAGCCCCTCCACTTT
>-|TRBV4-1|once|TRBJ2-2
CASSQVPGVGELFF
TGCGCCAGCAGCCAAGTCCCTGGGGTCGGGGAGCTGTTTTTT
>TRBD2|TRBV4-2|-|TRBJ2-7
CASSQDIPAEVGEGHEQYF
TGTGCCAGCAGCCAAGATATTCCGGCTGAGGTCGGGGAGGGTCACGAGCAGTACTTC
>-|TRBV19|-|TRBJ1-5
CASSIRGRGPNQPQHF
TGTGCCAGTAGTATACGCGGTCGGGGACCTAATCAGCCCCAGCATTTT
>-|TRBV2|few|TRBJ2-7
CASSEVTGTGEQYF
TGTGCCAGCAGTGAAGTTACAGGGACCGGCGAGCAGTACTTC
>-|TRBV29-1|-|TRBJ2-5
CSVLPQETQYF
TGCAGCGTCCTCCCACAAGAGACCCAGTACTTC
>TRBD2|TRBV5-1|once|TRBJ2-2
CASSPGLASLGGELFF
TGCGCCAGCAGCCCGGGACTAGCGTCTCTCGGCGGGGAGCTGTTTTTT